The 18 T cell receptor beta chains below come from one sample, sequenced in a study of graft-versus-host responses after intestinal transplantation. The antigens these receptors bind are not known. Repertoires were generated with immunoSEQ multiplex PCR, while TCRdb's copy carries only in-frame clones and drops some. In the table there are 85,000 to 100,000 clones, 92% of which are singletons. The input for sequencing was unstimulated CD4+ T cells sorted from spleen or lymph node cells, taken before intestinal transplant. The source is a human donor who received an intestinal transplant.

The chain is built from TRBV6-1 and TRBJ2-5; D remains unclear. CDR3 length: 13 amino acids. V was cut by 4 bases and J by 0 bases, with 6 bases left in between. CDR1 is MNHNS, CDR2 SASEGT, per germline. The CDR3 DNA is TGTGCCAGCAGTGGACAAAACCAAGAGACCCAGTACTTC. This gives the protein CASSGQNQETQYF.

The J gene is TRBJ1-2, the V gene TRBV7-8; the D gene is possibly TRBD1 (5 bases). Germline CDR1 reads SGHVS; CDR2 reads FQNEAQ. CDR3 length: 17 residues. V lost 5 bases and J 0 bases, leaving 19 bases between the germline ends. The CDR3 loop is CASSPSPRGSTNYGYTF. The DNA for the CDR3 is TGTGCCAGCAGCCCCTCCCCCCGGGGGTCTACTAACTATGGCTACACCTTC. Drawing the rest from reference TRBV7-8 and TRBJ1-2, the complete variable domain is GAGVSQSPRYKVAKRGQDVALRCDPISGHVSLFWYQQALGQGPEFLTYFQNEAQLDKSGLPSDRFFAERPEGSVSTLKIQRTQQEDSAVYLCASSPSPRGSTNYGYTFGSGTRLTVV.

The CDR3, as DNA: TGTGCCAGCAGCTTGGCTGGGGCTAGGGAAACTGAAGCTTTCTTT. As protein: CASSLAGARETEAFF. The chain couples TRBV5-6 to TRBJ1-1; D may be TRBD1 (5 bases). The germline CDR1 and CDR2 sequences are SGHDT and YYEEEE. Trimming pared 0 bases from V and 5 bases from J, leaving 14 bases between. There are 15 residues in the CDR3.

This chain connects TRBV28 to TRBJ1-4; TRBD1 aligns across 9 bases. The length of the CDR3 is 14 residues. The germline V gene encodes CDR1 MDHEN and CDR2 SYDVKM. The ends lost 5 bases at V and 4 bases at J; junction bases unmatched: 2. The CDR3 spells CASSPGQGNEKLFF. The CDR3 DNA reads as TGTGCCAGCAGTCCGGGACAGGGTAATGAAAAACTGTTTTTT.

The genes are TRBV19 and TRBJ1-5, with a possible D match to TRBD1 (6 bases). In germline, CDR1 is LNHDA, CDR2 SQIVND (reference sequence). The CDR3 runs 16 residues. V gave up 7 bases and J gave up 0 bases, with 16 bases separating them. CDR3 region: CASTLGGHHSNQPQHF. DNA for the CDR3: TGTGCCAGTACCTTAGGGGGACATCATAGCAATCAGCCCCAGCATTTT.

This clone is a singleton in its sample. The V and J genes are TRBV28 and TRBJ2-2, with D possibly being TRBD2 (7 bases). The V end lost 3 bases, the J end lost 4 bases, and 12 bases lay between the germline ends. The germline V gene encodes CDR1 MDHEN and CDR2 SYDVKM. CDR3 size: 15 residues. CDR3 sequence (DNA): TGTGCCAGCAGTTTGGGGGGAGGGGGCACCGGGGAGCTGTTTTTT. This gives the protein CASSLGGGGTGELFF.

The V call is TRBV5-1, the J call TRBJ1-5; tentatively, D is TRBD1 (6 bases). Germline V gene data show CDR1 as SGHRS and CDR2 as YFSETQ. This CDR3 comprises 16 residues. Deletions cut 7 bases from V and 0 bases from J, with 17 bases between. CDR3 amino acids: CASRGGAPNSNQPQHF. The CDR3 DNA reads TGCGCCAGCCGGGGGGGCGCCCCGAATAGCAATCAGCCCCAGCATTTT.

The chain has TRBV27 and TRBJ1-2, with D tentatively TRBD1 (6 bases). Germline lookup yields CDR1 MNHEY and CDR2 SMNVEV (reference sequence). The CDR3 contains 11 residues. With 6 bases removed from V and 6 bases from J, the gap between germline ends came to 8 bases. This CDR3 reads CASRHRDGYTF. The CDR3 DNA reads TGTGCCAGCAGGCACAGGGATGGCTACACCTTC.

The rearrangement links TRBV9 to TRBJ2-1; D not certain. This CDR3 comprises 15 residues. Germline V CDR1 and CDR2: SGDLS, YYNGEE. V dropped 0 bases and J dropped 0 bases, with 7 bases sitting between them. As DNA, the CDR3 is TGTGCCAGCAGCGTAGTCGAGAGCTCCTACAATGAGCAGTTCTTC. Protein sequence: CASSVVESSYNEQFF.

This clone was picked up one time. The V gene is TRBV10-1, the J gene TRBJ2-2; 8 bases align to TRBD1. Per germline, CDR1 WNHNN and CDR2 SYGVQD (reference sequence). Trimming cost V 5 bases and J 1 base; bases outside gene matches: 3. This CDR3 comprises 15 residues. The CDR3 bases are TGCGCCAGCAGTAACGGACAGGGGAACACCGGGGAGCTGTTTTTT. It specifies CASSNGQGNTGELFF.

The chain links TRBV7-2 to TRBJ1-3; 7 nucleotides agree with TRBD1. V gave up 3 bases and J gave up 4 bases; unmatched junction bases: 6. Looked up from germline, CDR1 is SGHTA and CDR2 is FQGNSA. The CDR3 totals 15 residues. The CDR3 nucleotides are TGTGCCAGCAGCTTCGAGGGGGCGGGAGGAAACACCATATATTTT. Translated: CASSFEGAGGNTIYF.

This rearrangement joins TRBV6-4 to TRBJ1-5, with TRBD1 identical over 9 bases. Losses at the gene ends were 4 bases for V and 0 bases for J; bases not matched to a gene: 16. The CDR3 is 20 amino acids. Germline values: CDR1 MRHNA, CDR2 SNTAGT. The CDR3, as DNA: TGTGCCAGCAGTGTATTTTTGGGACAGGGTATCGGATATAGCAATCAGCCCCAGCATTTT. Translating gives CASSVFLGQGIGYSNQPQHF.

The chain recombines TRBV6-5 with TRBJ1-5, with D hard to call. CDR1 is MNHEY, CDR2 SVGAGI, per germline. CDR3 size: 13 residues. V was cut by 2 bases and J by 7 bases, with 9 bases left in between. As DNA, the CDR3 is TGTGCCAGCAGTTACGTCGGAGGGCAGCCCCAGCATTTT. As protein: CASSYVGGQPQHF.

The chain has TRBV9 and TRBJ1-1; D gene ambiguous. V was cut by 3 bases and J by 8 bases, with 8 bases left in between. CDR3 length: 11 residues. Looked up from germline, CDR1 is SGDLS and CDR2 is YYNGEE. CDR3 bases: TGTGCCAGCAGCGGGAGAGTCGAAGCTTTCTTT. Amino acids: CASSGRVEAFF.

The rearrangement links TRBV2 to TRBJ2-5; 8 bases map to TRBD1. This CDR3 spans 13 amino acids. J gave up 5 bases and V 6 bases, and 5 bases lay outside the gene matches. Looked up from germline, CDR1 is SNHLY and CDR2 is FYNNEI. The CDR3 bases are TGTGCCAGCAGCGGACAGGGTGTGGAGACCCAGTACTTC. The encoded protein is CASSGQGVETQYF.

The rearrangement links TRBV5-1 to TRBJ2-1, with unresolved D. The V and J ends lost 0 bases and 2 bases respectively, with 12 bases between them. CDR3 length equals 16 residues. The germline CDR1 and CDR2 sequences are SGHRS and YFSETQ. CDR3 coding DNA: TGCGCCAGCAGCTTGGGAGACCGACTTCCCTACAATGAGCAGTTCTTC. Encoded protein: CASSLGDRLPYNEQFF.

The chain is built from TRBV5-4 and TRBJ1-1, with D possibly being TRBD1 (5 bases). V lost 0 bases and J lost 5, with 5 bases in between. The germline V gene encodes CDR1 SGHNT and CDR2 YYREEE (reference sequence). The CDR3 is 12 amino acids. Here the CDR3 reads CASSLEGTEAFF. The CDR3 DNA follows: TGTGCCAGCAGCTTGGAGGGGACTGAAGCTTTCTTT. Looking up the rest from reference TRBV5-4 and TRBJ1-1 gives the full variable domain: ETGVTQSPTHLIKTRGQQVTLRCSSQSGHNTVSWYQQALGQGPQFIFQYYREEENGRGNFPPRFSGLQFPNYSSELNVNALELDDSALYLCASSLEGTEAFFGQGTRLTVV.

The rearrangement joins TRBV6-4 to TRBJ2-6; D gene ambiguous. Between the trimmed V and J ends, which lost 4 bases and 0 bases, there was a span of 7 bases. Germline lookup yields CDR1 MRHNA and CDR2 SNTAGT. The CDR3 loop spans 15 amino acids. The DNA for the CDR3 is TGTGCCAGCAGTGGCCTGAGCTCTGGGGCCAACGTCCTGACTTTC. Protein: CASSGLSSGANVLTF.